Listed here are 3 T cell receptor beta chains from one sample, sequenced in a study of CD8 T cells in ankylosing spondylitis. TCRdb called the 5' RACE reads again in MiXCR, with one record for every CDR3 protein. The repertoire holds under 250,000 distinct CDR3 sequences, with roughly 10% as singletons. The sample taken for sequencing was blood, either unsorted or a sorted T cell fraction (not recorded which). The receptors were sampled from a male donor with ankylosing spondylitis or in good health (not recorded which).

V is TRBV10-2 and J is TRBJ2-7; D unresolved. Germline lookup yields CDR1 WSHSY and CDR2 SAAADI. Trimming cost V 0 bases and J 2 bases, with 11 bases left between them. The CDR3 spans 15 residues. Here the CDR3 reads CASSESPGRTYEQYF. CDR3 coding DNA: TGCGCCAGCAGTGAGTCCCCCGGTCGAACCTACGAGCAGTACTTC.

In its sample, this clonotype was seen many times. The chain has TRBV12-3 or TRBV12-4 and TRBJ2-7; D is tentatively TRBD1 or TRBD2 (6 bases each). The V end was cut by 8 bases, the J end by 7 bases, with 18 bases between. This CDR3 is built from 13 residues. CDR3 amino acids: CASAPRGPWEQYF. DNA for the CDR3: TGTGCCAGCGCCCCTCGGGGGCCTTGGGAGCAGTACTTC.

In this sample, this clonotype turned up many times. V usage is TRBV6-1 and J usage is TRBJ2-2, with 7 nucleotides matching TRBD1. CDR3 size: 14 residues. Germline assignment: CDR1 MNHNS and CDR2 SASEGT. V shed 7 bases and J 3 bases; nucleotides not matched to a gene: 5. The CDR3 sequence: CASIRQGDTGELFF. CDR3 coding DNA: TGTGCCAGCATTCGCCAGGGGGACACCGGGGAGCTGTTTTTT.